The 18 T cell receptor beta chains listed next were all sequenced from one sample in a study of regulatory dendritic cells for organ transplantation. Profiling relied on immunoSEQ multiplex PCR, and the TCRdb table lists in-frame clones only, not all of them. The sample consists of tens of thousands of clones, roughly 84% of them appearing once. The sequencing sample was made of naive CD8+ T cells from blood. Subset reported: CD45RA+ naive T cells. The receptors shown here come from a human donor in good health.

The chain couples TRBV11-2 to TRBJ1-1; a weak D match, TRBD1 (5 bases). The germline V gene has CDR1 SGHAT and CDR2 FQNNGV. The CDR3 consists of 16 residues. Trimming shortened V by 5 bases and J by 2 bases, and 18 bases separated the two germline ends. The CDR3 spells CASSVGSVGGNTEAFF. CDR3 DNA sequence: TGTGCCAGCAGCGTAGGCTCGGTGGGGGGAAACACTGAAGCTTTCTTT. Variable domain in full (rest from reference TRBV11-2 and TRBJ1-1): EAGVAQSPRYKIIEKRQSVAFWCNPISGHATLYWYQQILGQGPKLLIQFQNNGVVDDSQLPKDRFSAERLKGVDSTLKIQPAKLEDSAVYLCASSVGSVGGNTEAFFGQGTRLTVV.

This clone appeared once. One end of the junction fails to match germline, which may point to a read error. CDR3 nucleotides: TGTGCCAGCAGCTTTTCTGGGGGCAAGCAGCCCCAGCATTTT. Translation gives CASSFSGGKQPQHF. This chain links TRBV7-9 with TRBJ1-5; maybe TRBD1 (6 bases). This CDR3 region has 14 residues. Germline V gene sequence: CDR1 SEHNR, CDR2 FQNEAQ (reference sequence).

The V gene is TRBV20-1, the J gene TRBJ2-7; D unclear. Germline V lookup: CDR1 DFQATT, CDR2 SNEGSKA (reference sequence). Deletions cut 5 bases from V and 1 base from J, with 6 bases between. CDR3 length: 11 amino acids. The CDR3 protein is CSAFLSYEQYF. CDR3 nucleotides: TGCAGTGCTTTCCTATCCTACGAGCAGTACTTC.

The chain links TRBV11-1 to TRBJ2-3; TRBD1 might be the D (6 bases). Germline V CDR1 and CDR2: SGHAT, FQDESV (reference sequence). Between the trimmed V and J ends, which lost 1 base and 4 bases, there was a span of 9 bases. This CDR3 has 14 residues. The CDR3 sequence: CASSLGAGADTQYF. The CDR3 nucleotides read TGTGCCAGCAGCTTAGGTGCAGGGGCAGATACGCAGTATTTT.

The J gene is TRBJ2-3, the V gene TRBV4-3; D possibly corresponds to TRBD2 (6 bases). The V end was cut by 0 bases, the J end by 0 bases, with 13 bases between. The CDR3 is 17 residues long. Germline V lookup: CDR1 LGHNA, CDR2 YSLEER. The DNA of the CDR3 is TGCGCCAGCAGCCAAGATCCTGGCGGGGCGAGCACAGATACGCAGTATTTT. Translation: CASSQDPGGASTDTQYF.

The chain recombines TRBV6-6 with TRBJ2-5; D is unclear. Germline CDR1 and CDR2: MNHNY and SVGAGI (reference sequence). CDR3 size: 13 residues. The V and J ends lost 0 bases and 5 bases respectively, with 7 bases between them. The CDR3: CASSYSGEETQYF. CDR3 DNA sequence: TGTGCCAGCAGTTACTCTGGTGAGGAGACCCAGTACTTC.

The chain couples TRBV2 to TRBJ2-7, with 8 bases aligning to TRBD1. Germline-derived CDR1 and CDR2 are SNHLY and FYNNEI. The CDR3 spans 16 residues. V gave up 1 base and J gave up 4 bases; unmatched junction bases: 9. CDR3 in amino acids: CASSEGSGGAGYEQYF. The CDR3 nucleotides read TGTGCCAGCAGTGAAGGATCAGGGGGCGCCGGGTACGAGCAGTACTTC.

This clone was counted only a few times. This chain uses TRBV7-9 with TRBJ1-2, with 8 bases that match TRBD1. With V trimmed by 3 bases and J by 6 bases, 6 bases remained unmatched. Germline V gene data show CDR1 as SEHNR and CDR2 as FQNEAQ (reference sequence). The CDR3 length is 14 residues. The CDR3 DNA is TGTGCCAGCAGCTTTGCTGACAGGGGTGATGGCTACACCTTC. Amino acids: CASSFADRGDGYTF.

This sequence joins TRBV2 and TRBJ1-5; D is possibly TRBD1 (5 bases). The CDR3 consists of 18 residues. Trimming stripped 7 bases from V and 3 bases from J, with 25 bases between. Germline CDR1 and CDR2: SNHLY and FYNNEI. The CDR3 DNA follows: TGTGCCAGCACGGGTTGGGTGGTTTCCGACAGTGACAATCAGCCCCAGCATTTT. Translated: CASTGWVVSDSDNQPQHF.

This chain links TRBV29-1 with TRBJ1-1; D is ambiguous. The CDR3 consists of 13 residues. CDR1 is SQVTM and CDR2 is ANQGSEA in the germline V gene. The ends were cut back, 7 bases at V and 1 base at J, with 13 bases in the middle. The CDR3 coding sequence is TGCAGCGCCCTTTACGGAGGGAACACTGAAGCTTTCTTT. Protein product: CSALYGGNTEAFF.

V gene TRBV7-7 combines with J gene TRBJ2-5, with 11 positions matching TRBD1. This CDR3 comprises 14 residues. V lost 5 bases, J lost 4 bases, and 3 bases stayed unmatched. Germline assignment: CDR1 SSHAT and CDR2 FNYEAQ (reference sequence). CDR3 region: CASSGQGAGETQYF. The CDR3 DNA reads as TGTGCCAGCAGCGGACAGGGGGCCGGAGAGACCCAGTACTTC.

This clone was counted between two and nine times. The chain uses TRBV7-9 and TRBJ2-7; maybe TRBD1 (5 bases). The CDR3 sequence is 13 residues long. In germline, CDR1 is SEHNR, CDR2 FQNEAQ (reference sequence). V was shortened by 5 bases and J by 2 bases, with 10 bases between the two germline ends. The CDR3 DNA sequence: TGTGCCAGCAGCAGTGACAGACCCTACGAGCAGTACTTC. Its translation is CASSSDRPYEQYF.

The chain couples TRBV2 to TRBJ2-1; 7 positions agree with TRBD1. V was clipped by 7 bases and J by 2 bases; unmatched bases: 8. The CDR3 has 15 amino acids. Germline CDR1 reads SNHLY; CDR2 reads FYNNEI. This chain's CDR3 is CASTQEGAPYNEQFF. Here the CDR3 DNA reads TGTGCCAGCACCCAAGAGGGGGCCCCCTACAATGAGCAGTTCTTC.

The rearrangement uses TRBV11-2 and TRBJ2-1; 8 nucleotides match TRBD2. V lost 8 bases to trimming and J lost 9 bases; unmatched junction nucleotides: 6. The CDR3 spans 12 residues. Germline assignment: CDR1 SGHAT and CDR2 FQNNGV. As DNA, the CDR3 is TGTGCCAGCCTAGCGGGTGTGGCTGAGCAGTTCTTC. Its protein is CASLAGVAEQFF.

The V call is TRBV15, the J call TRBJ2-1; 12 bases fit TRBD2. The junction had 3 bases not matched to a gene; V was cut back by 1 base and J by 2 bases. Germline CDR1 LNHNV, CDR2 YYDKDF (reference sequence). This CDR3 spans 17 amino acids. The CDR3 spells CATSRGLAGATYNEQFF. CDR3 DNA sequence: TGTGCCACCAGCAGAGGACTAGCGGGGGCGACCTACAATGAGCAGTTCTTC.

V gene TRBV7-8 combines with J gene TRBJ1-5; 7 positions match TRBD1. V lost 5 bases and J lost 6; bases outside the gene matches: 4. Germline V gene sequence: CDR1 SGHVS, CDR2 FQNEAQ. CDR3 length: 13 residues. For the CDR3, the DNA is TGTGCCAGCAGCAAAGGGGGCCCTCAGCCCCAGCATTTT. It codes for CASSKGGPQPQHF.

The rearrangement joins TRBV5-4 to TRBJ1-6; D remains ambiguous. Germline assignment: CDR1 SGHNT and CDR2 YYREEE (reference sequence). Trimming stripped 4 bases from V and 6 bases from J, with 8 bases between. The CDR3 is 13 amino acids. The CDR3 region has the DNA TGTGCCAGCAGCCTAGGACTTAATTCACCCCTCCACTTT. Its translation is CASSLGLNSPLHF.

V usage is TRBV2 and J usage is TRBJ1-1; tentatively, D is TRBD1 (5 bases). V gave up 2 bases and J gave up 5 bases, with 9 bases separating them. Per germline, CDR1 SNHLY and CDR2 FYNNEI. This CDR3 is 13 amino acids long. For the CDR3, the DNA is TGTGCCAGCAGTGAAAGTGGGGGGACTGAAGCTTTCTTT. It yields the protein CASSESGGTEAFF.